The rows below give T cell receptor beta chains drawn from one sample of a study of blood T cells in healthy people across ages. MiXCR, applied by TCRdb to the 5' RACE reads, yields one record per CDR3 protein. The table has 900,000 to 950,000 distinct CDR3 sequences, roughly 29% seen once. The same sample was also studied in work on T cells of mothers and their children.

Sequenced sample: blood. Every receptor here comes from a middle-aged woman in good health. Each CDR3 is given with its conserved first and last residue. A D gene is named only where the DNA matches it firmly. Only part of the rows carry a size: once, few, many, or a class if the clone is expanded.

many	TRBV5-6	TRBD1	TRBJ2-1	CASSTSPRTGNNEQFF	TGTGCCAGCAGCACCTCCCCCCGGACAGGGAACAATGAGCAGTTCTTC
few	TRBV10-3	NA	TRBJ2-5	CAIRASGAEETQYF	TGTGCCATCAGGGCTTCAGGGGCAGAAGAGACCCAGTACTTC
many	TRBV4-3	TRBD2	TRBJ2-1	CASSQGLLAHEQFF	TGCGCCAGCAGCCAAGGCTTACTAGCGCATGAGCAGTTCTTC
NA	TRBV20-1	TRBD2	TRBJ2-5	CSARDYAASGGKETQYF	TGCAGTGCTAGAGATTATGCGGCTAGCGGGGGGAAAGAGACCCAGTACTTC
few	TRBV6-5	NA	TRBJ2-1	CASTPPGSGNEQFF	TGTGCCAGCACCCCTCCCGGTTCGGGAAATGAGCAGTTCTTC
many	TRBV2	NA	TRBJ2-5	CASSDGTHQETQYF	TGTGCCAGCAGTGATGGAACACACCAAGAGACCCAGTACTTC
NA	TRBV12-3/TRBV12-4	NA	TRBJ1-2	CASRRGSFNYGYTF	TGTGCCAGCAGGAGGGGCTCCTTTAACTATGGCTACACCTTC
NA	TRBV6-4	TRBD1	TRBJ2-2	CASSPGQAGAGELFF	TGTGCCAGCAGTCCGGGACAGGCAGGCGCCGGGGAGCTGTTTTTT
many	TRBV5-1	TRBD2	TRBJ2-3	CASSQALAGGLDTQYF	TGCGCCAGCAGTCAAGCACTAGCGGGGGGTTTGGATACGCAGTATTTT
few	TRBV6-1	NA	TRBJ1-4	CASSDIARGRTNEKLFF	TGTGCCAGCAGTGATATAGCAAGGGGCCGCACTAATGAAAAACTGTTTTTT
NA	TRBV20-1	TRBD1	TRBJ1-3	CSALPGQGNTIYF	TGCAGTGCACTTCCGGGACAGGGAAACACCATATATTTT
few	TRBV7-2	NA	TRBJ2-5	CASSLEQGRGSPSGTQYF	TGTGCCAGCAGCCTAGAACAGGGCAGGGGATCTCCAAGTGGGACCCAGTACTTC
NA	TRBV14	NA	TRBJ1-6	CASSQKTVNNSPLHF	TGTGCCAGCAGCCAGAAGACAGTGAATAATTCACCCCTCCACTTT
few	TRBV20-1	NA	TRBJ2-1	CSARDQNSYNEQFF	TGCAGTGCTAGAGATCAGAACTCCTACAATGAGCAGTTCTTC
NA	TRBV28	TRBD1	TRBJ2-7	CASRLAGQGINEQYF	TGTGCCAGCAGATTGGCGGGACAGGGTATCAACGAGCAGTACTTC
NA	TRBV4-3	NA	TRBJ1-1	CASSQEGGADEAFF	TGCGCCAGCAGCCAAGAAGGGGGGGCTGATGAAGCTTTCTTT
few	TRBV2	NA	TRBJ2-1	CASRTTAYNEQFF	TGTGCCAGCAGGACGACAGCCTACAATGAGCAGTTCTTC
once	TRBV20-1	TRBD1	TRBJ1-5	CSARKQGLGQPQHF	TGCAGTGCTAGAAAACAGGGGCTCGGCCAGCCCCAGCATTTT
once	TRBV7-2	NA	TRBJ2-3	CGSSFDIGMWDTQYF	TGTGGCAGCAGCTTCGACATAGGGATGTGGGATACGCAGTATTTT
NA	TRBV7-2	NA	TRBJ2-5	CASTPGVGETQYF	TGTGCCAGCACCCCGGGGGTGGGGGAGACCCAGTACTTC
NA	TRBV5-1	NA	TRBJ1-6	CASSLGSDDSPLHF	TGCGCCAGCAGCTTGGGGAGCGACGATTCACCCCTCCACTTT
many	TRBV28	NA	TRBJ2-7	CASSFVQGRYEQYF	TGTGCCAGCAGTTTCGTGCAGGGGAGGTACGAGCAGTACTTC
NA	TRBV2	TRBD1	TRBJ1-2	CASNRDRGSGYTF	TGTGCCAGCAACCGGGACAGGGGCTCCGGCTACACCTTC
few	TRBV20-1	NA	TRBJ2-4	CSASGRGNIQYF	TGCAGTGCTAGCGGCCGGGGAAACATTCAGTACTTC
NA	TRBV29-1	NA	TRBJ2-7	CSVELQARGEQYF	TGCAGCGTTGAACTACAGGCGAGGGGCGAGCAGTACTTC
few	TRBV24-1	NA	TRBJ1-2	CATSLSQGMSGYTF	TGTGCCACCAGTCTCTCACAGGGAATGAGTGGCTACACCTTC
many	TRBV6-5	NA	TRBJ2-7	CASSYTFRGAEQYF	TGTGCCAGCAGTTACACTTTCAGGGGGGCCGAGCAGTACTTC
few	TRBV6-2/TRBV6-3	TRBD1	TRBJ2-1	CATFRDREHNEQFF	TGTGCCACCTTCCGGGACAGGGAACACAATGAGCAGTTCTTC
many	TRBV20-1	NA	TRBJ2-6	CSASTPGANVLTF	TGCAGTGCTAGTACTCCTGGGGCCAACGTCCTGACTTTC
few	TRBV5-1	NA	TRBJ2-5	CASSGGSARRETQYF	TGCGCCAGCAGCGGGGGTTCAGCGAGGCGAGAGACCCAGTACTTC
NA	TRBV24-1	NA	TRBJ1-1	CATSDNGPEAFF	TGTGCCACCAGTGATAATGGGCCTGAAGCTTTCTTT
few	TRBV7-9	NA	TRBJ1-1	CASSSFLQGIPEAFF	TGTGCCAGCAGCTCCTTTTTACAGGGTATCCCTGAAGCTTTCTTT
few	TRBV2	NA	TRBJ1-2	CASRRTVGGYTF	TGTGCCAGCAGACGAACAGTTGGTGGCTACACCTTC
many	TRBV29-1	NA	TRBJ1-2	CSVEDRISGYTF	TGCAGCGTTGAAGATAGGATAAGTGGCTACACCTTC
NA	TRBV28	NA	TRBJ1-2	CASTVGGVLNYGYTF	TGTGCCAGCACCGTGGGGGGGGTTCTTAACTATGGCTACACCTTC
NA	TRBV20-1	TRBD1	TRBJ2-7	CSARDWGQYEQYF	TGCAGTGCTAGAGACTGGGGACAGTACGAGCAGTACTTC
NA	TRBV12-3/TRBV12-4	NA	TRBJ2-1	CASSFRGHGEQFF	TGTGCCAGCAGTTTTCGGGGGCATGGTGAGCAGTTCTTC
many	TRBV28	NA	TRBJ2-7	CASMATPNYEQYF	TGTGCCAGCATGGCGACACCAAACTACGAGCAGTACTTC
many	TRBV19	NA	TRBJ1-2	CASRASPYGYTF	TGTGCCAGTAGGGCTTCTCCCTATGGCTACACCTTC
NA	TRBV9	NA	TRBJ2-2	CASSSRAGEVAGELFF	TGTGCCAGCAGCTCTAGGGCAGGGGAAGTGGCCGGGGAGCTGTTTTTT
NA	TRBV12-3/TRBV12-4	NA	TRBJ2-7	CASSFLGFSYEQYF	TGTGCCAGCAGTTTTTTAGGGTTCTCCTACGAGCAGTACTTC
NA	TRBV2	NA	TRBJ1-5	CASRMDSNQLQHF	TGTGCCAGCAGGATGGACAGTAATCAGCTCCAGCATTTT
NA	TRBV7-3	NA	TRBJ2-2	CASSPPGTAQTGELFF	TGTGCCAGCAGCCCCCCCGGGACGGCCCAAACCGGGGAGCTGTTTTTT
many	TRBV3-1	NA	TRBJ2-7	CASSQDEASRGYYEQYF	TGTGCCAGCAGCCAAGATGAAGCCAGCCGGGGGTACTACGAGCAGTACTTC
NA	TRBV9	TRBD2	TRBJ2-1	CASGLGGSGAEQFF	TGTGCCAGCGGTTTGGGGGGTAGCGGGGCGGAGCAGTTCTTC